The present TCR beta chain was sequenced within a study of T cell changes during pregnancy in multiple sclerosis. The junction had 12 bases not matched to a gene; V was cut back by 8 bases and J by 7 bases. The germline V gene encodes CDR1 SNHLY and CDR2 FYNNEI. CDR3 length: 16 amino acids. This table comes from immunoSEQ multiplex PCR, and its TCRdb copy is limited to in-frame clones, with some not included. The sample holds tens of thousands of clones, roughly 90% seen once. The V and J genes are TRBV2 and TRBJ2-2; 11 bases map to TRBD2. This sequence originates from a female donor with multiple sclerosis, enrolled in a pregnancy study. The sequencing used peripheral blood, collected before pregnancy. The DNA for the CDR3 is TGTGCCAGCGTCCAGACTAGCGGGGAGGCCAACGGGGAGCTGTTTTTT. This encodes CASVQTSGEANGELFF.